Reported below is one TCR beta chain. Its antigen is not yet known. No per-base quality is available; no much larger clone lies one base away. These data originate in a study of long-term antiretroviral therapy in people with HIV (dated by TCRdb to 2022 to 2024). A note on the overall study: The earliest samples were collected about a decade before the 2015 WHO recommendation for immediate ART, when ART was typically delayed until CD4 counts fell. The cohort contributed over 150 cryopreserved PBMC samples from around 30 adults with confirmed HIV infection, collected serially over a mean of approximately 6 years (range 1-12). A retrospective serial study tested whether ART initiation and durable HIV suppression were associated with changes in peripheral blood TRB repertoire composition and diversity. No cross-contamination during QIAcube processing was shown when test extractions of a monoclonal T-cell line were performed alongside 30 to 40 polyclonal samples. Of the 30 participants with HIV, approximately ten were female.

The CDR3, cysteine through phenylalanine, is 12 amino acids long. Only the CDR3 region is kept as DNA, spanning 36 bases read in frame from base 1. Trimming removed 2 bases from V and 4 bases from J, leaving 3 bases between the germline ends. The germline V gene gives CDR1 as MNHNS and CDR2 as SASEGT. Inclusion was restricted to participants for whom at least one PBMC sample before ART initiation and at least two post-ART samples were available. All participants with HIV were treated in the United States of America. Before DNA extraction, cryopreserved samples containing about 1-11 million PBMC were thawed and washed. At the time of the earliest PBMC sample for each participant with HIV, ages ranged from about 20 to 55 years. PBMC samples were contributed by each participant from 1-4 timepoints before ART initiation and 2-8 timepoints after ART initiation, with a median of 7 samples. For every participant, serial HIV viral load, CD4+ T-cell count, ART history and demographic data were obtained. A Qiagen kit on a QIAcube was used to extract genomic DNA from unsorted PBMC, with samples processed in batches of 12.

Paper-wide results and their limitations: The repertoire was dominated across all time points by expanded TRB clones identified before ART initiation, although this dominance was seen to fluctuate and to decrease in many PLHIV after ART. Starting ART was linked to a significant rise in TRB diversity, yet even with long-term ART the diversity remained significantly lower than in transplant donor controls. HIV repertoires had narrower CDR3 length ranges than controls, and the network structure suggested an antigen-experienced repertoire that shifted only slightly toward naive after ART. Because pre-ART samples had limited cell numbers, unsorted PBMC were profiled rather than sorted CD4+ and CD8+ T cells. Since PBMC availability was limited, sequencing covered only the TCR beta chain, with no alpha chain pairing. The samples span the years 2004 to 2017, and the ART regimens used may be less effective than current regimens. Inferences about post-ART repertoire changes are limited because no data were available on ART adherence, viral resistance or therapy changes.

The immunoSEQ hsTCRB v3.0 assay was used at survey level resolution for TRB variable region sequencing. The targeted TRB sequencing depth was roughly 40,000-55,000 T-cell genomes per sample. TRB libraries were pooled and sequenced on an Illumina MiSeq using a v3 150-cycle kit. In the source study's methods: Analysis of repertoires was carried out in R inside a reproducible Nextflow workflow spanning QC, data transformation and analysis. LymphoSeq2, an R package for exploring AIRR-Seq data, was used to implement custom analyses. Several samples that produced fewer than 5000 total TRB sequences were removed, so 150 to 200 HIV repertoires were analyzed. Among the 180 to 200 retained HIV repertoires, some 60 were collected before ART initiation and approximately 130 were collected after ART initiation. Each repertoire was downsampled to 5000 TRB nucleotide sequences, and summary statistics were averaged across 100 downsampling iterations. Only TRB sequences with CDR3 regions of at least seven amino acids were retained for analysis. A Shannon entropy-derived clonality score and the Gini coefficient were used to measure diversity. In repertoire networks, the top 5000 CDR3 amino acid sequences were linked whenever an edit distance of one separated two sequences. Antigen specificity groups and MHC restriction were predicted for TRB CDR3 amino acid sequences with GLIPH2. Known CMV, EBV, HIV or tissue antigen associations were flagged by matching CDR3 amino acid sequences against VDJdb and McPAS-TCR. Pre-ART, post-ART and control groups were compared with Wilcoxon signed-rank tests and Holm-Bonferroni correction. This is the immuneACCESS table as TCRdb keeps it, with only in-frame sequences that have V and J called. A part of the clones is gone; compared with another copy, unresolved V genes explain less than half, and the rest is unexplained. Clone size and V and J calls were adopted from that table, with D and trimming inferred from the DNA. The table for this sample lists fewer than 40,000 clones; 75% to 85% of them were counted only once. More than 3% of the sample rests with the top ten.

This material consisted of unsorted PBMCs, taken 1.9 years after starting antiretroviral therapy. The source is a man younger than 35 with HIV. The rearrangement combines TRBV6-1 with TRBJ1-5; the D gene remains uncertain. The CDR3 reads CASSERNQPQHF. The DNA reads as follows: TGTGCCAGCAGTGAACGGAATCAGCCCCAGCATTTT.